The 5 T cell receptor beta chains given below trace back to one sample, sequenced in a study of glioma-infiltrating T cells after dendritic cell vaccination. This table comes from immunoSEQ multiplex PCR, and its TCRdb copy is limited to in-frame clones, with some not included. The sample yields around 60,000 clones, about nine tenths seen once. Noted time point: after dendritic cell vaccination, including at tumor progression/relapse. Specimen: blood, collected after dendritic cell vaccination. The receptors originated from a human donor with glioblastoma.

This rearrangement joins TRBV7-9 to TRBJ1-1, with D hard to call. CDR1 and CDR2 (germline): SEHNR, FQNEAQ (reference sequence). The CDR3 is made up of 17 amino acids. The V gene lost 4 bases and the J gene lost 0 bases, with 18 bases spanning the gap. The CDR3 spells CASSWSPMKTLNTEAFF. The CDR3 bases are TGTGCCAGCAGCTGGAGCCCCATGAAAACCTTGAACACTGAAGCTTTCTTT. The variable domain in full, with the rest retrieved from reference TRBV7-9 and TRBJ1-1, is DTGVSQNPRHKITKRGQNVTFRCDPISEHNRLYWYRQTLGQGPEFLTYFQNEAQLEKSRLLSDRFSAERPKGSFSTLEIQRTEQGDSAMYLCASSWSPMKTLNTEAFFGQGTRLTVV.

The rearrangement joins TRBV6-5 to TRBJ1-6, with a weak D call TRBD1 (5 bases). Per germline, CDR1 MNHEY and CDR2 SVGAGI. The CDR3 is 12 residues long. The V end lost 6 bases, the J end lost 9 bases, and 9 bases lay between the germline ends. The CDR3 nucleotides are TGTGCCAGCAGCCGCCAGGGTTCACCCCTCCACTTT. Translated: CASSRQGSPLHF.

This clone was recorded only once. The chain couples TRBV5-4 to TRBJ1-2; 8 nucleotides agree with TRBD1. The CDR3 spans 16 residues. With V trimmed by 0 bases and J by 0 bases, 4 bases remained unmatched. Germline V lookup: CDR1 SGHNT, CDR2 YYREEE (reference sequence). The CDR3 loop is CASSLGDRRSNYGYTF. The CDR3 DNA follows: TGTGCCAGCAGCTTGGGGGACAGGCGATCTAACTATGGCTACACCTTC. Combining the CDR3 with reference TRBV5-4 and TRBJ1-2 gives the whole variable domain ETGVTQSPTHLIKTRGQQVTLRCSSQSGHNTVSWYQQALGQGPQFIFQYYREEENGRGNFPPRFSGLQFPNYSSELNVNALELDDSALYLCASSLGDRRSNYGYTFGSGTRLTVV.

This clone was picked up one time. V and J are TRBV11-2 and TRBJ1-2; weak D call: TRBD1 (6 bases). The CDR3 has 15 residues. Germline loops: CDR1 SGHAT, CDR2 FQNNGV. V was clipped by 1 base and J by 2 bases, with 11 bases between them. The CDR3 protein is CASSLGSGANYGYTF. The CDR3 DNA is TGTGCCAGCAGCTTAGGTTCAGGGGCGAACTATGGCTACACCTTC.

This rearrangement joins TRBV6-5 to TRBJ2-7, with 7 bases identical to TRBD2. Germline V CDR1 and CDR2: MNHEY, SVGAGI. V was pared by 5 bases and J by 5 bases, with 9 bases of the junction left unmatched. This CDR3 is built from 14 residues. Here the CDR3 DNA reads TGTGCCAGCAGTGACCTTGGGGGGGGAAACGAGCAGTACTTC. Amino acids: CASSDLGGGNEQYF.